Below are 30 T cell receptor beta chains sequenced from a single sample in a study of blood T cell repertoires in COVID-19. Method: immunoSEQ multiplex PCR; TCRdb's copy keeps in-frame clones and lacks some. The data contain 200,000 to 250,000 clones, approximately 91% of them singletons. Sequenced: peripheral blood. The receptors stem from a man aged 60-69 years who had recovered from COVID-19.

The chain recombines TRBV28 with TRBJ1-3; D not resolved. The CDR3 has 16 amino acids. V dropped 4 bases and J dropped 0 bases, with 13 bases sitting between them. Germline V gene sequence: CDR1 MDHEN, CDR2 SYDVKM. The CDR3 DNA follows: TGTGCCAGCAGTTCGACTGGATTAAGCTCTGGAAACACCATATATTTT. This sequence encodes CASSSTGLSSGNTIYF.

The CDR3 here is CASSPPEEPIPSYEQYF. Here the CDR3 DNA reads TGTGCCAGCAGTCCACCCGAGGAGCCGATACCTTCCTACGAGCAGTACTTC. The chain carries TRBV27 and TRBJ2-7; no clear D gene. The CDR3 consists of 17 residues. V shed 5 bases and J shed 1 base, with 21 bases lying between them. In germline, CDR1 is MNHEY, CDR2 SMNVEV (reference sequence).

In this sample, this clone turned up once. V and J are TRBV11-2 and TRBJ2-2; D unclear. Between the trimmed V and J ends, which lost 4 bases and 5 bases, there was a span of 2 bases. Germline V lookup: CDR1 SGHAT, CDR2 FQNNGV. The CDR3 contains 11 residues. CDR3 loop: CASSSTGELFF. Here the CDR3 DNA reads TGTGCCAGCAGCTCAACCGGGGAGCTGTTTTTT.

The chain has TRBV2 and TRBJ1-5, with TRBD1 identical over 8 bases. V was clipped by 5 bases and J by 4 bases; unmatched bases: 10. This CDR3 comprises 16 residues. Germline V lookup: CDR1 SNHLY, CDR2 FYNNEI. DNA for the CDR3: TGTGCCAGCAGTACCAACCCGGGACAGGTAAATCAGCCCCAGCATTTT. Its protein is CASSTNPGQVNQPQHF. The whole variable domain, remainder taken from reference TRBV2 and TRBJ1-5, is EPEVTQTPSHQVTQMGQEVILRCVPISNHLYFYWYRQILGQKVEFLVSFYNNEISEKSEIFDDQFSVERPDGSNFTLKIRSTKLEDSAMYFCASSTNPGQVNQPQHFGDGTRLSIL.

The rearrangement links TRBV2 to TRBJ2-1; 8 positions agree with TRBD2. This CDR3 is 15 amino acids long. Unmatched junction bases numbered 13, after V lost 9 bases and J lost 6 bases. Germline-derived CDR1 and CDR2 are SNHLY and FYNNEI. The CDR3 sequence is CASALSSGRPNEQFF. Written as DNA, the CDR3 is TGTGCCAGTGCTCTTTCAAGCGGGAGACCCAATGAGCAGTTCTTC. Based on the CDR3 plus reference TRBV2 and TRBJ2-1, the full variable domain is EPEVTQTPSHQVTQMGQEVILRCVPISNHLYFYWYRQILGQKVEFLVSFYNNEISEKSEIFDDQFSVERPDGSNFTLKIRSTKLEDSAMYFCASALSSGRPNEQFFGPGTRLTVL.

This clone occurred a few times. This chain joins TRBV9 and TRBJ2-1; 9 bases line up with TRBD2. The CDR3 length is 15 residues. From germline, CDR1 is SGDLS and CDR2 YYNGEE. Unmatched junction bases numbered 5, after V lost 4 bases and J lost 3 bases. The CDR3: CASSIVAGDYNEQFF. CDR3 nucleotide sequence: TGTGCCAGCAGCATCGTAGCGGGAGACTACAATGAGCAGTTCTTC.

This clone was seen ten or more times. V and J are TRBV14 and TRBJ2-2; weak D call: TRBD2 (6 bases). Per germline, CDR1 SGHDN and CDR2 FVKESK. The CDR3 spans 19 residues. Trimming left V 1 base short and J 5 bases short, with 23 bases between. The CDR3 nucleotides read TGTGCCAGCAGCCAAGGTTTCAGGGACTTATGGTTGGAAACCGGGGAGCTGTTTTTT. Translating gives CASSQGFRDLWLETGELFF.

This chain uses TRBV28 with TRBJ2-1; maybe TRBD2 (6 bases). The CDR3 totals 16 residues. Germline V gene lookup returns CDR1 MDHEN and CDR2 SYDVKM. V shed 5 bases and J shed 5 bases, with 19 bases lying between them. The CDR3 DNA sequence: TGTGCCAGCAGTGACTCCGGAATTAGCGGAAACAATGAGCAGTTCTTC. It encodes CASSDSGISGNNEQFF.

The V and J genes are TRBV5-8 and TRBJ1-2; D call uncertain. V was cut by 3 bases and J by 4 bases, with 7 bases left in between. Germline-derived CDR1 and CDR2 are SGHTS and YDEGEE. The CDR3 spans 12 residues. The CDR3 loop reads CASSSQFYGYTF. The CDR3 nucleotides are TGTGCCAGCAGCTCACAATTCTATGGCTACACCTTC.

The V call is TRBV19, the J call TRBJ2-2, with 7 nucleotides matching TRBD1. J was trimmed by 0 bases and V by 5 bases; bases with no gene match: 3. Looked up from germline, CDR1 is LNHDA and CDR2 is SQIVND (reference sequence). This CDR3 has 15 amino acids. The CDR3 loop is CASSYRGTNTGELFF. In nucleotides, the CDR3 is TGTGCCAGTAGTTACAGGGGCACGAACACCGGGGAGCTGTTTTTT.

The chain couples TRBV9 to TRBJ1-3; perhaps TRBD1 as D (6 bases). V was clipped by 1 base and J by 0 bases, with 8 bases between them. Per germline, CDR1 SGDLS and CDR2 YYNGEE. The CDR3 extends over 15 amino acids. CDR3 region: CASSVLGGSGNTIYF. CDR3 nucleotide sequence: TGTGCCAGCAGCGTACTAGGGGGCTCTGGAAACACCATATATTTT.

V usage is TRBV19 and J usage is TRBJ1-2; 7 positions agree with TRBD1. The trim removed 4 bases at V and 2 bases at J, leaving 7 bases unmatched. This CDR3 has 15 amino acids. CDR1 is LNHDA, CDR2 SQIVND, per germline (reference sequence). CDR3 sequence (DNA): TGTGCCAGTAGTAGAGGACAGGTTGCCAACTATGGCTACACCTTC. Its translation is CASSRGQVANYGYTF.

This chain uses TRBV29-1 with TRBJ2-5; TRBD1 is a possible D gene (5 bases). The CDR3 extends over 12 amino acids. Germline assignment: CDR1 SQVTM and CDR2 ANQGSEA. With 6 bases removed from V and 2 bases from J, the gap between germline ends came to 10 bases. The CDR3: CSVRAGQETQYF. In nucleotides, the CDR3 is TGCAGCGTACGCGCAGGGCAAGAGACCCAGTACTTC.

V and J are TRBV4-1 and TRBJ1-2; tentatively, D is TRBD1 (5 bases). V shed 1 base and J shed 9 bases, with 15 bases lying between them. From germline, CDR1 is MGHRA and CDR2 YSYEKL. The CDR3 loop spans 14 amino acids. The DNA for the CDR3 is TGCGCCAGCAGCCAAGCCTCTGGACAACTAAGCTACACCTTC. This sequence encodes CASSQASGQLSYTF.

The chain links TRBV19 to TRBJ1-2, with 7 bases identical to TRBD1. Germline V gives CDR1 LNHDA, CDR2 SQIVND (reference sequence). The junction had 2 bases not matched to a gene; V was cut back by 4 bases and J by 6 bases. The CDR3 is 12 amino acids. The chain's CDR3 is CASSRDSHGYTF. CDR3 DNA: TGTGCCAGTAGTAGGGACAGCCATGGCTACACCTTC.

The chain recombines TRBV11-2 with TRBJ2-5, with 11 bases aligning to TRBD2. V was clipped by 1 base and J by 5 bases; unmatched bases: 9. The CDR3 has 17 amino acids. Germline V gives CDR1 SGHAT, CDR2 FQNNGV. The CDR3 loop is CASSLGSLAGGGETQYF. In DNA form, the CDR3 reads TGTGCCAGCAGCTTAGGCAGCCTAGCGGGAGGAGGTGAGACCCAGTACTTC.

The chain joins TRBV19 to TRBJ1-5, with 8 bases that match TRBD1. This CDR3 is 14 amino acids long. Germline trimming cut 5 bases from V and 6 bases from J; bases unmatched to any gene: 6. CDR1 and CDR2 (germline): LNHDA, SQIVND (reference sequence). Written as DNA, the CDR3 is TGTGCCAGTAGTTTTCAGGGGGCCGGTCAGCCCCAGCATTTT. Its translation is CASSFQGAGQPQHF.

This clone has just a few counts. The V and J genes are TRBV6-5 and TRBJ2-2; 11 nucleotides agree with TRBD1. Germline trimming cut 5 bases from V and 7 bases from J; bases unmatched to any gene: 6. The CDR3 has 15 residues. Germline lookup yields CDR1 MNHEY and CDR2 SVGAGI. CDR3 amino acids: CASSTRTGGFGELFF. DNA for the CDR3: TGTGCCAGCAGTACCCGGACAGGGGGCTTCGGGGAGCTGTTTTTT.

This sequence joins TRBV2 and TRBJ2-5; a possible D gene is TRBD1 (6 bases). Per germline, CDR1 SNHLY and CDR2 FYNNEI. The CDR3 has 11 residues. V lost 7 bases to trimming and J lost 4 bases, with 7 bases between them. The CDR3 protein is CASTDRETQYF. For the CDR3, the DNA is TGTGCCAGCACGGACAGAGAGACCCAGTACTTC. Looking up the rest from reference TRBV2 and TRBJ2-5 gives the full variable domain: EPEVTQTPSHQVTQMGQEVILRCVPISNHLYFYWYRQILGQKVEFLVSFYNNEISEKSEIFDDQFSVERPDGSNFTLKIRSTKLEDSAMYFCASTDRETQYFGPGTRLLVL.

In DNA form, the CDR3 reads TGTGCCAGCAGCCAAGATGGAGGGACCGTCCCAGGTACGCAGTATTTT. Protein sequence: CASSQDGGTVPGTQYF. The rearrangement uses TRBV4-2 and TRBJ2-3, with a possible D match to TRBD2 (6 bases). Germline CDR1 and CDR2: LGHNA and YNFKEQ. Trimming removed 0 bases from V and 8 bases from J, with 18 bases in between. The CDR3 totals 16 residues.

The chain joins TRBV6-2 or TRBV6-3 to TRBJ2-3; D call uncertain. The CDR3 spans 13 residues. CDR1 is MNHEY, CDR2 SVGEGT, per germline. V was clipped by 2 bases and J by 6 bases, with 9 bases between them. In nucleotides, the CDR3 is TGTGCCAGCAGTTACCAGGATCCGGATACGCAGTATTTT. Amino acid sequence: CASSYQDPDTQYF.

This clone has just a few counts. The chain joins TRBV24-1 to TRBJ2-1; possible D gene TRBD2, 6 bases. The CDR3 totals 16 residues. Germline-derived CDR1 and CDR2 are KGHDR and SFDVKD. V was clipped by 9 bases and J by 5 bases, with 22 bases between them. Here the CDR3 DNA reads TGTGCCACCCCCCCCCAAGCAGAACGGGGGAACAATGAGCAGTTCTTC. The encoded protein is CATPPQAERGNNEQFF.

This clone appeared a single time. The rearrangement links TRBV27 to TRBJ1-1, with D unclear. Germline lookup yields CDR1 MNHEY and CDR2 SMNVEV (reference sequence). This CDR3 contains 13 residues. V lost 6 bases, J lost 1 base, and 9 bases lay in between. The CDR3 sequence is CASSFTANTEAFF. The CDR3 region has the DNA TGTGCCAGCAGCTTCACAGCGAACACTGAAGCTTTCTTT.

This sequence joins TRBV7-3 and TRBJ2-2, with D unclear. The CDR3 covers 14 residues. V was trimmed by 5 bases and J by 1 base, leaving 8 bases between them. Germline loops: CDR1 SGHTA, CDR2 FQGTGA. The CDR3 DNA is TGTGCCAGCAGCCCCCCCGGGAACACCGGGGAGCTGTTTTTT. It specifies CASSPPGNTGELFF.

V and J are TRBV9 and TRBJ1-3; 11 nucleotides align to TRBD1. Trimming took 2 bases from V and 2 from J; bases not matched to a gene: 6. Germline CDR1 SGDLS, CDR2 YYNGEE. There are 17 residues in the CDR3. This chain's CDR3 is CASSVRKDRGPGNTIYF. The CDR3 DNA reads TGTGCCAGCAGCGTTAGGAAGGACAGGGGGCCTGGAAACACCATATATTTT.

V is TRBV7-9 and J is TRBJ2-7; possibly TRBD1 for D (5 bases). In germline, CDR1 is SEHNR, CDR2 FQNEAQ (reference sequence). V was clipped by 0 bases and J by 2 bases, with 8 bases between them. The CDR3 contains 14 residues. The CDR3 region has the DNA TGTGCCAGCAGCTTAGCAGGGGTAACCTACGAGCAGTACTTC. It yields the protein CASSLAGVTYEQYF.

The chain combines TRBV21-1 with TRBJ2-1; the table assigns TRBD1, which was not confirmed against the DNA. TRBV21-1 is marked as a pseudogene. The CDR3 has 16 residues. CDR3 in amino acids: CASSQYGQGAYNEQFF. CDR3 coding DNA: TGTGCCAGCAGCCAGTATGGGCAGGGGGCGTACAATGAGCAGTTCTTC.

The V and J genes are TRBV5-6 and TRBJ2-1; 11 bases are a match to TRBD2. This CDR3 is built from 17 residues. J lost 0 bases, V lost 1 base, and 3 bases had no gene match. Germline-derived CDR1 and CDR2 are SGHDT and YYEEEE. The CDR3 reads CASSLTGLADSYNEQFF. CDR3 sequence (DNA): TGTGCCAGCAGCTTGACGGGACTAGCGGACTCCTACAATGAGCAGTTCTTC.

This rearrangement joins TRBV6-4 to TRBJ2-1; TRBD2 aligns across 10 bases. J was trimmed by 0 bases and V by 2 bases; bases with no gene match: 1. This CDR3 spans 16 amino acids. Germline assignment: CDR1 MRHNA and CDR2 SNTAGT. CDR3: CASSDGLAVSYNEQFF. The CDR3 DNA reads as TGTGCCAGCAGTGACGGACTAGCGGTCTCCTACAATGAGCAGTTCTTC.

The chain joins TRBV6-5 to TRBJ2-1; perhaps TRBD1 as D (7 bases). Trimming pared 7 bases from V and 6 bases from J, leaving 16 bases between. The CDR3 runs 14 residues. Germline V CDR1 and CDR2: MNHEY, SVGAGI. DNA for the CDR3: TGTGCCAGCAATAGACAGGGACTTTCCAATGAGCAGTTCTTC. Residues: CASNRQGLSNEQFF.